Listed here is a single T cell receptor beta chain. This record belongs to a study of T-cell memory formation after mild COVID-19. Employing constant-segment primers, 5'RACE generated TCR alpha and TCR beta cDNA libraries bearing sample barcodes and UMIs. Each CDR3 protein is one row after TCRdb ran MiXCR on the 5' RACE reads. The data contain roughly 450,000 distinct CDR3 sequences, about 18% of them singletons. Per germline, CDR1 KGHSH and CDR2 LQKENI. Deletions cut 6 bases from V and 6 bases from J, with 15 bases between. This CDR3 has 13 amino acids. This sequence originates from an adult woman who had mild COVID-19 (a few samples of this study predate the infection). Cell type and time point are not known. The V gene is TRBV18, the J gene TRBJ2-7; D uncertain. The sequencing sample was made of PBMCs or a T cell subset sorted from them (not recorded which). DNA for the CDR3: TGTGCCAGCTCCCTTCTTGCCCTATCCGAGCAGTACTTC. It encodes CASSLLALSEQYF.